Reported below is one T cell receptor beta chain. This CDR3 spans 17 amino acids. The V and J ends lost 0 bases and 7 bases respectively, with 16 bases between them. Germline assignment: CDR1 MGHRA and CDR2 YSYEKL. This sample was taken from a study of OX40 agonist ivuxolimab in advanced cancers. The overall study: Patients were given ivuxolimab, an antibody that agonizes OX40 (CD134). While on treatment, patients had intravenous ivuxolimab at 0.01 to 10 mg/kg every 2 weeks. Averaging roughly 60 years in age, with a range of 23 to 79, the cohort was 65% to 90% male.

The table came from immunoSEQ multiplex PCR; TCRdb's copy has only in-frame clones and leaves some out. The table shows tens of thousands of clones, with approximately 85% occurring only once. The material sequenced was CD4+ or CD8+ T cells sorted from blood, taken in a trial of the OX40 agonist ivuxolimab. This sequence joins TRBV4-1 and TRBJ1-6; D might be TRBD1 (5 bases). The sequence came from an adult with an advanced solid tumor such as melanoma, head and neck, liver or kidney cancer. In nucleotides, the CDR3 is TGCGCCAGCAGCCAAGATGGGGCCGACCGCTCCAATTCACCCCTCCACTTT. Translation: CASSQDGADRSNSPLHF.